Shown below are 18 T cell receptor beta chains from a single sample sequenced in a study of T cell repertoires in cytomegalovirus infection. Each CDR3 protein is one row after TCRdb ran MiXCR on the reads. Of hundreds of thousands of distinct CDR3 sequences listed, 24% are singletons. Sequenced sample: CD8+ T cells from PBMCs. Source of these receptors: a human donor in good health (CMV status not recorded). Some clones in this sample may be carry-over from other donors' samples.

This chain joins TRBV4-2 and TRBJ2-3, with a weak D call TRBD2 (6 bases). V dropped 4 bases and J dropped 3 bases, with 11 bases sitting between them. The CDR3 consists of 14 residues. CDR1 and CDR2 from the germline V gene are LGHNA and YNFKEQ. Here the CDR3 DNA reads TGTGCCAGCAGCCCAGGGAGGAGAACAGATACGCAGTATTTT. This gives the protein CASSPGRRTDTQYF.

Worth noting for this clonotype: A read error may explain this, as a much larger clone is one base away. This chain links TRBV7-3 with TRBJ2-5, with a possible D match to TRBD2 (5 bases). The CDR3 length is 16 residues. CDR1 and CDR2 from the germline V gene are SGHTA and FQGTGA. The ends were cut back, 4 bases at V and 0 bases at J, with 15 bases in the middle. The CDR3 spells CASSSASGNHQETQYF. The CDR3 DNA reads TGTGCCAGCAGCTCAGCATCCGGGAACCACCAAGAGACCCAGTACTTC.

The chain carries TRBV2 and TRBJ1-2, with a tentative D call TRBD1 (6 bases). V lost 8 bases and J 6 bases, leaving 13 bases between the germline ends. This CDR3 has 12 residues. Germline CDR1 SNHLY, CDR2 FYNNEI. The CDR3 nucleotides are TGTGCCAGCCCGACAGGAACCCATGGCTACACCTTC. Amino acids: CASPTGTHGYTF.

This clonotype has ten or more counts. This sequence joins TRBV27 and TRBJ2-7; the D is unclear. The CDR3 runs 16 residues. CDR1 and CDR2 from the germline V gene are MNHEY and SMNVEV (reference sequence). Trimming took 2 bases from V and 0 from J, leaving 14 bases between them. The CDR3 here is CASSLNSVRSSYEQYV. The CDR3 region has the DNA TGTGCCAGCAGTTTAAATAGTGTGAGGAGCTCCTACGAGCAGTACGTC.

DNA of the CDR3: TGTGCCAGCAACCAGGGGGCTACGGAGACCCAGTACTTC. It translates to CASNQGATETQYF. The chain links TRBV7-4 to TRBJ2-5, with 8 bases matching TRBD1. From germline, CDR1 is SGHVT and CDR2 SQSDAQ. The CDR3 contains 13 residues. The ends lost 7 bases at V and 5 bases at J; junction bases unmatched: 6.

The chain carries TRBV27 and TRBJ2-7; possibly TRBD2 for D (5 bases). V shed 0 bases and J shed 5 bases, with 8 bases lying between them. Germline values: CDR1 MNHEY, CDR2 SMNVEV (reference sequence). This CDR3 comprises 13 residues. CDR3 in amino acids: CASSLSPLDEQYV. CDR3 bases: TGTGCCAGCAGTTTATCCCCACTAGACGAGCAGTACGTC.

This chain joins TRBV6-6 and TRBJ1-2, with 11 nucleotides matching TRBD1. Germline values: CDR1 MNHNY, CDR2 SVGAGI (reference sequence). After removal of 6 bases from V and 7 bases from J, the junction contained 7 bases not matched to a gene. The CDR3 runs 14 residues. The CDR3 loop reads CASSHGQGAPGYTF. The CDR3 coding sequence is TGTGCCAGCAGCCATGGACAGGGGGCACCTGGCTACACCTTC.

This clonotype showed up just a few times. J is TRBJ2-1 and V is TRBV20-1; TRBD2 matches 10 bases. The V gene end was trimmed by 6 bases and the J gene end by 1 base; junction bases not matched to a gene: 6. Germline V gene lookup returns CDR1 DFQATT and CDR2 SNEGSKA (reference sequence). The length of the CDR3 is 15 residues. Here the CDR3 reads CSAPKRGGSYNEQFF. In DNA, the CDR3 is TGCAGTGCGCCCAAGCGGGGGGGATCCTACAATGAGCAGTTCTTC.

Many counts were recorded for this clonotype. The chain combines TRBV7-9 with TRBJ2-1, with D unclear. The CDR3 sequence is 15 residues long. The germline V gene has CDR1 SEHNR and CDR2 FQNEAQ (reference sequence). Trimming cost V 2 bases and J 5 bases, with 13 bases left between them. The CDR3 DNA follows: TGTGCCAGCAGCTTAAATCTCGGCCGACACAATGAGCAGTTCTTC. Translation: CASSLNLGRHNEQFF.

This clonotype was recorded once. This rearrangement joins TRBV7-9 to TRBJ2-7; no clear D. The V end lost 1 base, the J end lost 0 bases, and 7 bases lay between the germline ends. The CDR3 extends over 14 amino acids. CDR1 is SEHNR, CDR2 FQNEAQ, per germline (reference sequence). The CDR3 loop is CASSLDQSSYEQYF. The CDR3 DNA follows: TGTGCCAGCAGCTTAGACCAGAGCTCCTACGAGCAGTACTTC.

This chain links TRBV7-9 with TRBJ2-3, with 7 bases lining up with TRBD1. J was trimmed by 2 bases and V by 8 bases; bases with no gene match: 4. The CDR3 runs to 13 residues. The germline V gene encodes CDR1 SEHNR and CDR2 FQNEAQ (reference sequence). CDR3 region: CASRGQLTDTQYF. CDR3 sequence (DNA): TGTGCCAGCCGGGGACAGCTCACAGATACGCAGTATTTT.

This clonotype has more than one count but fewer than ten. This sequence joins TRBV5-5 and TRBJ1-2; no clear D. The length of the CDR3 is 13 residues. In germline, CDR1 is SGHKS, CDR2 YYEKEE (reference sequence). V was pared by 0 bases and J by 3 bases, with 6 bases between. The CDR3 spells CASSLGGHYGYTF. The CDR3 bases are TGTGCCAGCAGCTTGGGCGGGCACTATGGCTACACCTTC.

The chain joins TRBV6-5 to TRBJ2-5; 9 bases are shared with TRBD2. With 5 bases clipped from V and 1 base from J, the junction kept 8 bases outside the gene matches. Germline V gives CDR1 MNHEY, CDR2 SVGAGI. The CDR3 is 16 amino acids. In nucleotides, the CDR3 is TGTGCCAGCAGTCTCCTTAGCGGGGGTATCCAAGAGACCCAGTACTTC. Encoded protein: CASSLLSGGIQETQYF.

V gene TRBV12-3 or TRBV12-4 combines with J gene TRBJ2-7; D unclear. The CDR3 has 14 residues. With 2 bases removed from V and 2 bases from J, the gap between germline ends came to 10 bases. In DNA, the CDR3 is TGTGCCAGCAGTTTAATGGGGTTTGCCTACGAGCAGTACTTC. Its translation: CASSLMGFAYEQYF.

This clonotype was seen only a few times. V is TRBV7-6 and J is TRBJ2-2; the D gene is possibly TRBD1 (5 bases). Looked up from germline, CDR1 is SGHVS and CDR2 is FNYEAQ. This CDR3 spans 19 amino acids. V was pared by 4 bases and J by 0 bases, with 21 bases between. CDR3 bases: TGTGCCAGCAGCTCGCCCCGTGCGGTGGACATTCCGAACACCGGGGAGCTGTTTTTT. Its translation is CASSSPRAVDIPNTGELFF.

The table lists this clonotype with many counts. CDR3 sequence (DNA): TGTGCGAGCTGGGGCGGGGGTTTCGCTCATGAGCAGTTCTTC. It codes for CASWGGGFAHEQFF. The gene calls are TRBV7-2 and TRBJ2-1, with 7 bases aligning to TRBD2. The germline gives CDR1 SGHTA, CDR2 FQGNSA. The CDR3 consists of 14 residues.

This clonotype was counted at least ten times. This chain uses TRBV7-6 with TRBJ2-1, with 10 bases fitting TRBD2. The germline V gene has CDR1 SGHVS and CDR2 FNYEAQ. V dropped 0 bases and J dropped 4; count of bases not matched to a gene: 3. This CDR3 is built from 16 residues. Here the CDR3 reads CASSLAWTSGYNEQFF. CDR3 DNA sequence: TGTGCCAGCAGCTTAGCTTGGACTAGCGGTTACAATGAGCAGTTCTTC.

This chain's CDR3 is CASSIDRREQFF. CDR3 DNA sequence: TGTGCCAGTAGTATAGATAGGAGGGAGCAGTTCTTC. V and J are TRBV19 and TRBJ2-1; perhaps TRBD2 as D (5 bases). The CDR3 loop spans 12 amino acids. The germline CDR1 and CDR2 sequences are LNHDA and SQIVND (reference sequence). Trimming cost V 0 bases and J 10 bases, with 7 bases left between them. Full variable domain (rest looked up from reference TRBV19 and TRBJ2-1): DGGITQSPKYLFRKEGQNVTLSCEQNLNHDAMYWYRQDPGQGLRLIYYSQIVNDFQKGDIAEGYSVSREKKESFPLTVTSAQKNPTAFYLCASSIDRREQFFGPGTRLTVL.